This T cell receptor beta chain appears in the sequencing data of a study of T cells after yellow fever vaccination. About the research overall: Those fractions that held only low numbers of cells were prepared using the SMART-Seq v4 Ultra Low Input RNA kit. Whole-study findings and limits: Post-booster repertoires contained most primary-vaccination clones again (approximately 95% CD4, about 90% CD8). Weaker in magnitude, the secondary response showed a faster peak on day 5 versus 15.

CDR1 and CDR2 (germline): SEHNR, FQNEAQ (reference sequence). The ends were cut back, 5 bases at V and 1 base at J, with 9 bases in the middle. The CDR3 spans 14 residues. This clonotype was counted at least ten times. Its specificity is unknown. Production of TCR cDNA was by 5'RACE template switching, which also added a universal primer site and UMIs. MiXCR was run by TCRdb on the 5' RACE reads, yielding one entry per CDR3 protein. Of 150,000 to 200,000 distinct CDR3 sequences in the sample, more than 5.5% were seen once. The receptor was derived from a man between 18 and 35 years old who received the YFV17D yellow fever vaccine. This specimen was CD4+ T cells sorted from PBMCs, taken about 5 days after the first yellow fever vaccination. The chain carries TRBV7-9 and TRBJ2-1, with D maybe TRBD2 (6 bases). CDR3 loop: CASSAGNSYNEQFF. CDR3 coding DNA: TGTGCCAGCAGCGCGGGGAATTCCTACAATGAGCAGTTCTTC.